This TCR beta chain was identified during a study of cytomegalovirus exposure and HLA in healthy donors. This clone was seen a few times. Its antigen is currently unknown. CDR1 SGHAT and CDR2 FQNNGV come from the germline V gene. The CDR3 length is 14 residues. V was cut by 3 bases and J by 5 bases, with 13 bases left in between. Notes on the study in general: Reported findings show TCR beta sequences accurately forecast HLA-A and HLA-B alleles in most subjects. The classifier reportedly diagnosed cytomegalovirus status with high specificity and sensitivity. Available immune exposure information covered CMV serostatus only.

Use of 60 Vbeta and 13 Jbeta primers characterized the PCR. Methods used by the authors: There were about 80 million unique TCR beta chains by a later count, and approximately 10 million of them were shared. TCRdb's table, derived via immunoSEQ multiplex PCR, lists solely in-frame clones and lacks some. The V and J calls and clone size are taken from that table; D and trimming were inferred from the DNA. The data show around 150,000 clones, 76% seen once. This chain uses TRBV11-2 with TRBJ2-5; tentatively, D is TRBD2 (6 bases). The sequence came from a man aged 35-49 years in good health and CMV-seronegative. Sequenced material: PBMCs. The chain's CDR3 is CASSLSAGSETQYF. The CDR3 DNA reads TGTGCCAGCAGCTTGTCAGCGGGTAGCGAGACCCAGTACTTC.